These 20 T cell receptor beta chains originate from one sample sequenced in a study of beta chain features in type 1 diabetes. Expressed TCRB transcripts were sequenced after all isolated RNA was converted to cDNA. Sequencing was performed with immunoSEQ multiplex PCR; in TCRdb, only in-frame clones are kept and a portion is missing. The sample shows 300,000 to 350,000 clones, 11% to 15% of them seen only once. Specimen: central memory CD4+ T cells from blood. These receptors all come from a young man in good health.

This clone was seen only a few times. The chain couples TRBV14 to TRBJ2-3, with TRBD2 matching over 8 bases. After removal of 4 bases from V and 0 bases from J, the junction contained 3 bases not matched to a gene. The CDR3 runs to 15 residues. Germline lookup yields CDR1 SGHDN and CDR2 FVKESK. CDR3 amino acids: CASSLTSGSTDTQYF. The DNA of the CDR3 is TGTGCCAGCAGCCTTACTAGCGGAAGCACAGATACGCAGTATTTT.

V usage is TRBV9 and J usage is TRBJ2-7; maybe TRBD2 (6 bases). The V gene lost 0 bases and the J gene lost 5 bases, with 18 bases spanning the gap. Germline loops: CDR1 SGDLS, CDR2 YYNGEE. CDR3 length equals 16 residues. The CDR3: CASSVDALGGTDEQYF. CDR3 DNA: TGTGCCAGCAGCGTAGACGCCTTAGGCGGGACGGACGAGCAGTACTTC.

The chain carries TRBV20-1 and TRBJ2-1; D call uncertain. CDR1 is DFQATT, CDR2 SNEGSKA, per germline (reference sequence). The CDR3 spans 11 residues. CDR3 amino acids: CSVQSPHEQFF. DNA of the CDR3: TGCAGCGTCCAGAGCCCCCATGAGCAGTTCTTC.

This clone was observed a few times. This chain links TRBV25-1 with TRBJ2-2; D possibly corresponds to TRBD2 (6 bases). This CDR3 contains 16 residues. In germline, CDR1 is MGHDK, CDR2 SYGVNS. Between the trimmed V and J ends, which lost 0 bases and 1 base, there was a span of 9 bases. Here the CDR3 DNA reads TGTGCCAGCAGTGAATATGGGAGGCTGAACACCGGGGAGCTGTTTTTT. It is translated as CASSEYGRLNTGELFF.

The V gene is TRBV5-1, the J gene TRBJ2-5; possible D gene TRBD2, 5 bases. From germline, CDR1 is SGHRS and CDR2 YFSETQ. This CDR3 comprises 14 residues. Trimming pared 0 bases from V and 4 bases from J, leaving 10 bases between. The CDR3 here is CASSLAGMVETQYF. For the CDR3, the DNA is TGCGCCAGCAGCTTGGCGGGAATGGTAGAGACCCAGTACTTC.

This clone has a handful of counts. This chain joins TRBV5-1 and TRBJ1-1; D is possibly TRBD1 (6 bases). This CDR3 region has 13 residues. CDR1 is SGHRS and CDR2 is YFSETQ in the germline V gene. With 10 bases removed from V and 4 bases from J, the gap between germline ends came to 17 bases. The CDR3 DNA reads TGCGCCTCCACGGGGGCGGCGGGCACTGAAGCTTTCTTT. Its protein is CASTGAAGTEAFF.

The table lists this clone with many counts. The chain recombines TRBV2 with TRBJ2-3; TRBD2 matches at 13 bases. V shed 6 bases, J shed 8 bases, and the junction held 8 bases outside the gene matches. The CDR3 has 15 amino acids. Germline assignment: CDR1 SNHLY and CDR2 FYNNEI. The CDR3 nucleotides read TGTGCCAGCAGCCCCGGGACTAGCGGGATACCTACGCAGTATTTT. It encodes CASSPGTSGIPTQYF.

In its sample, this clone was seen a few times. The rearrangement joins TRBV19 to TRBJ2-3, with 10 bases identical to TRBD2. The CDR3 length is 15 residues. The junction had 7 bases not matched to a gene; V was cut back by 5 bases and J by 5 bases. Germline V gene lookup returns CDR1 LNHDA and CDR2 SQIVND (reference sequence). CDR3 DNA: TGTGCCAGTAGTGCTCTAGCGGGAGATGTAGATACGCAGTATTTT. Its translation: CASSALAGDVDTQYF.

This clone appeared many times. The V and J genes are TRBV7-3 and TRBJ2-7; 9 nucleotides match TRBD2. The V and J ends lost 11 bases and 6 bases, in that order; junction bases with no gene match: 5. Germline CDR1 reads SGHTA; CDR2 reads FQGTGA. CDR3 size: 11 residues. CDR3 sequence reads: CASEAGGEQYV. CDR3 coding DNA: TGTGCCTCCGAAGCGGGAGGCGAGCAGTACGTC.

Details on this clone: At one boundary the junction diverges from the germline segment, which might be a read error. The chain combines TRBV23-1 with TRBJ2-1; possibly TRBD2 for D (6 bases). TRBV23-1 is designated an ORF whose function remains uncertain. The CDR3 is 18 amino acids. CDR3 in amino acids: CASSQYQDGRGSYNEQFF. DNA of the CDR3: TGCGCCAGCAGCCAATACCAGGACGGGAGAGGCTCCTACAATGAGCAGTTCTTC.

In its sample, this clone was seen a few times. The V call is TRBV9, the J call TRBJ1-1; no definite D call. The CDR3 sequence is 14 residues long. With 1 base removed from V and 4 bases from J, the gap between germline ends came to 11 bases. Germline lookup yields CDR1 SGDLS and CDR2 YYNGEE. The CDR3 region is CASSVRAKSTEAFF. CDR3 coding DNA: TGTGCCAGCAGCGTACGTGCTAAGAGCACTGAAGCTTTCTTT.

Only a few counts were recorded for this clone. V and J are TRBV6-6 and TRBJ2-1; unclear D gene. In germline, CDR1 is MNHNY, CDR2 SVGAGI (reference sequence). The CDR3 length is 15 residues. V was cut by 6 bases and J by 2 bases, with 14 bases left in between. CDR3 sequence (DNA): TGTGCCAGCAGATTATCCCCGGGCACCTACAATGAGCAGTTCTTC. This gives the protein CASRLSPGTYNEQFF.

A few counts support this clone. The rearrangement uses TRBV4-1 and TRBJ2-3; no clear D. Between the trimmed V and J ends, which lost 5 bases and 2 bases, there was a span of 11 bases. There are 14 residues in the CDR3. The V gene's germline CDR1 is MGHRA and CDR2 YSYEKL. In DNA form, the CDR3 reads TGCGCCAGCAGCGCAGCGAGGCACACAGATACGCAGTATTTT. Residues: CASSAARHTDTQYF.

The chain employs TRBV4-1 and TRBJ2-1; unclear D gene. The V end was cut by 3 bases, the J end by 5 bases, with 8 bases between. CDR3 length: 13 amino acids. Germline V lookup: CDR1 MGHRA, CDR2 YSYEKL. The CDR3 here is CASSHSPNNEQFF. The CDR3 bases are TGCGCCAGCAGCCACTCACCGAACAATGAGCAGTTCTTC.

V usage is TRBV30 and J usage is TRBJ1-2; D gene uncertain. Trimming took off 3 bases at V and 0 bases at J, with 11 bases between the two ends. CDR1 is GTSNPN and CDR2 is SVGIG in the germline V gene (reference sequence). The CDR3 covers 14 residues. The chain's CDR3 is CAWRLDLTNYGYTF. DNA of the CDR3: TGTGCCTGGAGATTGGACCTTACTAACTATGGCTACACCTTC.

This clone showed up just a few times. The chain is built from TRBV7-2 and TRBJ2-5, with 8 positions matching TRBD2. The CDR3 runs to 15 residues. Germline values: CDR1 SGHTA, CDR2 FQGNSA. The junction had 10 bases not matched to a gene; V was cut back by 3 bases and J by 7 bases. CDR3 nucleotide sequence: TGTGCCAGCAGCTTTCGAACTAGCGGAGGGGGGACCCAGTACTTC. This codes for CASSFRTSGGGTQYF.

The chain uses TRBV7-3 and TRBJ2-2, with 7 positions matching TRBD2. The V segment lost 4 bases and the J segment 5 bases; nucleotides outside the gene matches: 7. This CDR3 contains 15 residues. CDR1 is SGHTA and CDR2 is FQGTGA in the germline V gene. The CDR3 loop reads CASSSQRGPTGELFF. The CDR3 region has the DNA TGTGCCAGCAGCTCGCAGCGGGGCCCGACCGGGGAGCTGTTTTTT. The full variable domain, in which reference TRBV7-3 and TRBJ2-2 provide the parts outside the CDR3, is GAGVSQTPSNKVTEKGKYVELRCDPISGHTALYWYRQSLGQGPEFLIYFQGTGAADDSGLPNDRFFAVRPEGSVSTLKIQRTERGDSAVYLCASSSQRGPTGELFFGEGSRLTVL.

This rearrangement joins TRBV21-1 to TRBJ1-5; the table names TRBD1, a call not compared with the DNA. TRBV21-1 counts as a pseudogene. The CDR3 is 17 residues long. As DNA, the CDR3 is TGTGCCAGCGCCGGGACAGGGGTAGAGGGATACAATCAGCCCCAGCATTTT. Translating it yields CASAGTGVEGYNQPQHF.

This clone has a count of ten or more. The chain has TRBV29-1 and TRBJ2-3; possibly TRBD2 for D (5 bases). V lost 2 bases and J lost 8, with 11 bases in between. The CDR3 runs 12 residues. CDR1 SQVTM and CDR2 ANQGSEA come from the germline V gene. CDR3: CSVERTRGTQYF. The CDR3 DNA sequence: TGCAGCGTTGAACGGACTCGCGGTACGCAGTATTTT.

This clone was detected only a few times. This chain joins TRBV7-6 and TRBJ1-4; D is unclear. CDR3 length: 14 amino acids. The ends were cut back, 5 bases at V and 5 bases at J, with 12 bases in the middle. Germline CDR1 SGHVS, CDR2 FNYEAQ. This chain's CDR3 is CASSRRTVNEKLFF. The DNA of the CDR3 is TGTGCCAGCAGCCGCCGGACCGTAAATGAAAAACTGTTTTTT.